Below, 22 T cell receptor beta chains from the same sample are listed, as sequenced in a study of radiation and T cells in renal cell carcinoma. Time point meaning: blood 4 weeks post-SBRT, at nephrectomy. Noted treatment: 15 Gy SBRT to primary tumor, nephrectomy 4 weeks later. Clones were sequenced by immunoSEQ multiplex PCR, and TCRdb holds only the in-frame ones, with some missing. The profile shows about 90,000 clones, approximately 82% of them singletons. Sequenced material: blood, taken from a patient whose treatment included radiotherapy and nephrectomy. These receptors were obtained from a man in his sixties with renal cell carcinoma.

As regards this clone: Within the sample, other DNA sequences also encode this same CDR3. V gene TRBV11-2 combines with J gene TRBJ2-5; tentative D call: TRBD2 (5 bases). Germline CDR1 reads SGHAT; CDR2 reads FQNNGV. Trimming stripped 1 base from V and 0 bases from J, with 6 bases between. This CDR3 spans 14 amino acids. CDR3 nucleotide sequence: TGTGCCAGCAGCTTAGGAGGGTACCAAGAGACCCAGTACTTC. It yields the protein CASSLGGYQETQYF.

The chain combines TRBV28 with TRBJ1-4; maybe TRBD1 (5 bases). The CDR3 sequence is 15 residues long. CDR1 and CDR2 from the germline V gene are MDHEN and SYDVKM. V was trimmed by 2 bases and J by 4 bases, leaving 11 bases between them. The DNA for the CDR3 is TGTGCCAGCAGTTTAAGACAGCTCAATAATGAAAAACTGTTTTTT. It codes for CASSLRQLNNEKLFF.

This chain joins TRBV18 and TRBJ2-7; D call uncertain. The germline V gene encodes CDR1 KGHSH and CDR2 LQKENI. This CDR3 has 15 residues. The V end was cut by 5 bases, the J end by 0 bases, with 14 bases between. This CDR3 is CASSAGRSSSYEQYF. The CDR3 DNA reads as TGTGCCAGCTCAGCCGGACGGTCGAGCTCCTACGAGCAGTACTTC.

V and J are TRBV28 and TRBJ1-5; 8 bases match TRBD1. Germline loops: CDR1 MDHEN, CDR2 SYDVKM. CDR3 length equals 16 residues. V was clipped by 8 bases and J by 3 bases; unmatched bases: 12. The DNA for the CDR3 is TGTGCCAGCTTGACAGGGGCCGCACCTCACAATCAGCCCCAGCATTTT. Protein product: CASLTGAAPHNQPQHF.

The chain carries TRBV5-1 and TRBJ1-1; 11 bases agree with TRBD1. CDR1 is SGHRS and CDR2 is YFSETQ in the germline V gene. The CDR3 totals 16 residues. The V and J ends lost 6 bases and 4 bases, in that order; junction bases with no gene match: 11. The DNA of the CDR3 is TGCGCCAGCAAGACCTGGACAGGGGGCGTACCCACTGAAGCTTTCTTT. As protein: CASKTWTGGVPTEAFF.

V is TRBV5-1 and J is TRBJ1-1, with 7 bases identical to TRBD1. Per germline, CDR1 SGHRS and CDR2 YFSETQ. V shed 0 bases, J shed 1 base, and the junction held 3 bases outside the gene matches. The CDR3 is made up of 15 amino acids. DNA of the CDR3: TGCGCCAGCAGCTTGGCCCCAGGGGGGAACACTGAAGCTTTCTTT. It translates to CASSLAPGGNTEAFF.

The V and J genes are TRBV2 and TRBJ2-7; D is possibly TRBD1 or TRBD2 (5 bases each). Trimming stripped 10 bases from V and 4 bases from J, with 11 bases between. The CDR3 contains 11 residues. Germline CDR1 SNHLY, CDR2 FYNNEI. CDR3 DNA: TGTGCCACAGCCTGGGGGTACGAGCAGTACTTC. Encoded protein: CATAWGYEQYF. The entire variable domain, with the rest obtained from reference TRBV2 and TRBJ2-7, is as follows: EPEVTQTPSHQVTQMGQEVILRCVPISNHLYFYWYRQILGQKVEFLVSFYNNEISEKSEIFDDQFSVERPDGSNFTLKIRSTKLEDSAMYFCATAWGYEQYFGPGTRLTVT.

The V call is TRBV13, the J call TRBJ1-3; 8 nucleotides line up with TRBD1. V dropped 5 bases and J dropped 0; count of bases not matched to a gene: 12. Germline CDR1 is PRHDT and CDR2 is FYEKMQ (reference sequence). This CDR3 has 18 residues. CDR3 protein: CASSTWDRRTFSGNTIYF. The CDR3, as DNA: TGTGCCAGCAGCACATGGGACAGGCGAACTTTCTCTGGAAACACCATATATTTT.

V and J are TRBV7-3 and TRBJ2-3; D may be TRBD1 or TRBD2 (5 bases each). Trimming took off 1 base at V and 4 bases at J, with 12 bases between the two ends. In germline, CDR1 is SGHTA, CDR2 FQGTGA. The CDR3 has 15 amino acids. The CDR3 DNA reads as TGTGCCAGCAGCTTAATCGGGACCGGGGCAGATACGCAGTATTTT. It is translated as CASSLIGTGADTQYF.

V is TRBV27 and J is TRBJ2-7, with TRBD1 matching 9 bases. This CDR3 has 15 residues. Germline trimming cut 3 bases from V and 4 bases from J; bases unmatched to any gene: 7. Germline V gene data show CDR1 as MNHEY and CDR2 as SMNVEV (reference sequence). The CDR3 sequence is CASSFLGQGRYEQYF. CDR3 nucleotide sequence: TGTGCCAGCAGTTTCCTTGGACAGGGGAGGTACGAGCAGTACTTC.

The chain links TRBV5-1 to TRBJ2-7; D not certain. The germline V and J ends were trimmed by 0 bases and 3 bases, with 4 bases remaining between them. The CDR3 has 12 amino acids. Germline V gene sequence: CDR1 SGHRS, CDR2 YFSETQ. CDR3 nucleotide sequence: TGCGCCAGCAGCTTGGACTTCTACGAGCAGTACTTC. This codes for CASSLDFYEQYF. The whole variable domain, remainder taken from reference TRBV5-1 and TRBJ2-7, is KAGVTQTPRYLIKTRGQQVTLSCSPISGHRSVSWYQQTPGQGLQFLFEYFSETQRNKGNFPGRFSGRQFSNSRSEMNVSTLELGDSALYLCASSLDFYEQYFGPGTRLTVT.

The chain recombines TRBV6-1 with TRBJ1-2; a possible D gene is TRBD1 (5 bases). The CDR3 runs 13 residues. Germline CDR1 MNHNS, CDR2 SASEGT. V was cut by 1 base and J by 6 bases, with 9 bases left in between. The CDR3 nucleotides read TGTGCCAGCAGTGAAGGGGCAGGGCATGGCTACACCTTC. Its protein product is CASSEGAGHGYTF.

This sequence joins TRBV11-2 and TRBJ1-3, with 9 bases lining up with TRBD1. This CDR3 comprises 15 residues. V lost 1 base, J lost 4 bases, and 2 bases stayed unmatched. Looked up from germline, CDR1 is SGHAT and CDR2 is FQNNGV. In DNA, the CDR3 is TGTGCCAGCAGCTTAGGCGGGACAGGGGGAAACACCATATATTTT. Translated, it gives CASSLGGTGGNTIYF.

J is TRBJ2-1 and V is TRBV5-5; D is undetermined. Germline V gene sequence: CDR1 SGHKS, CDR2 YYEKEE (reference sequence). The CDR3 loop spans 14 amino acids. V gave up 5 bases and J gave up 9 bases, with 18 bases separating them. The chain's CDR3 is CASSPASGSGEQFF. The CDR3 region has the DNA TGTGCCAGCAGTCCGGCTTCTGGGTCGGGTGAGCAGTTCTTC.

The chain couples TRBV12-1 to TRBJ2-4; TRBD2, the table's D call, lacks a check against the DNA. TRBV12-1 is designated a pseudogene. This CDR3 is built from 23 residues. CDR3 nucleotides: TGTGCCAGCAGCTTTGATGAGGAAGGAAGCGGGAGGCGATGGGGAGCCCCCAAAAACATTCAGTACTTC. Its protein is CASSFDEEGSGRRWGAPKNIQYF.

The CDR3: CASSVTTSGDPFDTQYF. In nucleotides, the CDR3 is TGTGCCAGCAGCGTAACGACTAGCGGGGACCCCTTCGATACGCAGTATTTT. The chain links TRBV13 to TRBJ2-3, with 11 nucleotides matching TRBD2. The CDR3 runs 17 residues. With 5 bases clipped from V and 6 bases from J, the junction kept 13 bases outside the gene matches. Germline V gives CDR1 PRHDT, CDR2 FYEKMQ (reference sequence).

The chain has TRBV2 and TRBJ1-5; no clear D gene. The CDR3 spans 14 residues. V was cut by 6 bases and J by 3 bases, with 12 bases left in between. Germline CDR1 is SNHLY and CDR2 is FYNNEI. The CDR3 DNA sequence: TGTGCCAGCAGGTACCAGGATTTCAATCAGCCCCAGCATTTT. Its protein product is CASRYQDFNQPQHF.

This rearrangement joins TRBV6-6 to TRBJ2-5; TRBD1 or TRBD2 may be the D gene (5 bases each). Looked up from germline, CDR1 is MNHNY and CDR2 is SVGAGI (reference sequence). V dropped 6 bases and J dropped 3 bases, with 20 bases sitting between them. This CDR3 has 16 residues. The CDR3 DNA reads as TGTGCCAGCAGCCCCACCCTCAGGGCGAGGGAAGAGACCCAGTACTTC. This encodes CASSPTLRAREETQYF.

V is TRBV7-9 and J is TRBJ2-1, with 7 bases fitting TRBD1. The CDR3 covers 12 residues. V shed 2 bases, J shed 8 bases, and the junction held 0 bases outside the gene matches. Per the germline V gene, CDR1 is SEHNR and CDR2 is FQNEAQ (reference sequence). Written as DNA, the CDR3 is TGTGCCAGCAGCTTACAGGGGGATGAGCAGTTCTTC. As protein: CASSLQGDEQFF.

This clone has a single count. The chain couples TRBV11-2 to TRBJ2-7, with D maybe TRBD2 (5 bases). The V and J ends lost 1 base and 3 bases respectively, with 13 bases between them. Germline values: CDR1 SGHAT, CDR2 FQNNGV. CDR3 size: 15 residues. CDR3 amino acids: CASSLGSGPLYEQYF. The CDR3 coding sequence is TGTGCCAGCAGCTTAGGGAGCGGCCCCCTCTACGAGCAGTACTTC.

CDR3 amino acids: CASSSGGSSYEQYF. In DNA form, the CDR3 reads TGTGCCAGCAGTTCCGGCGGCAGTTCCTACGAGCAGTACTTC. This chain connects TRBV6-5 to TRBJ2-7, with D uncertain. The V gene lost 4 bases and the J gene lost 1 base, with 11 bases spanning the gap. Per germline, CDR1 MNHEY and CDR2 SVGAGI. The CDR3 runs 14 residues.

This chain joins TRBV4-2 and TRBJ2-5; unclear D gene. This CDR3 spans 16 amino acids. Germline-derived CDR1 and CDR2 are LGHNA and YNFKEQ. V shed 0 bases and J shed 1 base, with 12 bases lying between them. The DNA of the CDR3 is TGTGCCAGCAGCCAAGATAGTGGTGGGATCCAAGAGACCCAGTACTTC. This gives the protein CASSQDSGGIQETQYF.